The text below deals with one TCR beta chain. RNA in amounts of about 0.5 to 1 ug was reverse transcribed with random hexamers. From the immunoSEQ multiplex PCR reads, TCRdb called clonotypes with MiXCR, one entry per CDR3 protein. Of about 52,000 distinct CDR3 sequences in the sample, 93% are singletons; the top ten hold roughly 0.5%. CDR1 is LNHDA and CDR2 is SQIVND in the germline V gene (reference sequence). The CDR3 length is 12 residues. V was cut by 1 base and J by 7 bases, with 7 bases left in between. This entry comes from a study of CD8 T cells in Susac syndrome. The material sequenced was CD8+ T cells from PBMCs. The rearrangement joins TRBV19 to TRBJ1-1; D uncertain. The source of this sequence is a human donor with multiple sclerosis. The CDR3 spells CASSIGLVEAFF. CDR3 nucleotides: TGTGCCAGTAGTATAGGGTTGGTTGAAGCTTTCTTT.